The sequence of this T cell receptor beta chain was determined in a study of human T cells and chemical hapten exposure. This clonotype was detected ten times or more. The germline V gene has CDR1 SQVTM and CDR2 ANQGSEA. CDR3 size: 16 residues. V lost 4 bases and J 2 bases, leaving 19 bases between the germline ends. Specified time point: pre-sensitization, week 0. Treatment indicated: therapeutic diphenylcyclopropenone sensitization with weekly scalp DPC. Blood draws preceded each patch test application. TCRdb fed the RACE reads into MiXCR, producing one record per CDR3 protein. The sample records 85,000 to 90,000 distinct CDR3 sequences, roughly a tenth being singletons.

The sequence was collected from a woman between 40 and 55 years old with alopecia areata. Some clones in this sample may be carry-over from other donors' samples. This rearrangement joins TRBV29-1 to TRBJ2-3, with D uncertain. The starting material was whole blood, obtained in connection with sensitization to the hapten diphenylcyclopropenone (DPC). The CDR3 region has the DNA TGCAGCGTTGCAAAAGGTTGGGGTGGGGACACAGATACGCAGTATTTT. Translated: CSVAKGWGGDTDTQYF.